Following are 27 T cell receptor beta chains from one sample sequenced in a study of blood T cell repertoires in COVID-19. Produced via immunoSEQ multiplex PCR; TCRdb's table is partial and in-frame only. The data show 110,000 or so clones, approximately 90% seen once. Sequencing was done on a sample of peripheral blood. The receptor set was obtained from a human donor in a cohort sampled during active COVID-19.

This chain links TRBV27 with TRBJ2-7; D might be TRBD1 (6 bases). Trimming removed 2 bases at V and 7 bases at J, with 12 bases between. The CDR3 contains 13 residues. Germline V gives CDR1 MNHEY, CDR2 SMNVEV (reference sequence). CDR3 sequence (DNA): TGTGCCAGCAGTTTACGACAGGCACTGGAGCAGTACTTC. Its translation is CASSLRQALEQYF.

The chain has TRBV7-9 and TRBJ2-1; 8 bases are shared with TRBD2. Germline V gene sequence: CDR1 SEHNR, CDR2 FQNEAQ (reference sequence). The CDR3 spans 15 residues. V shed 7 bases, J shed 8 bases, and the junction held 13 bases outside the gene matches. The CDR3 is CASTPPGLVWYEQFF. As DNA, the CDR3 is TGTGCCAGCACCCCTCCGGGACTAGTATGGTATGAGCAGTTCTTC.

The rearrangement uses TRBV6-6 and TRBJ1-5; no clear D gene. V lost 5 bases and J lost 5, with 13 bases in between. Germline V gene sequence: CDR1 MNHNY, CDR2 SVGAGI (reference sequence). The CDR3 extends over 14 amino acids. CDR3 amino acids: CASSPRFTDQPQHF. Written as DNA, the CDR3 is TGTGCCAGCAGTCCGAGATTTACAGATCAGCCCCAGCATTTT.

The rearrangement joins TRBV27 to TRBJ2-5; maybe TRBD1 (6 bases). Looked up from germline, CDR1 is MNHEY and CDR2 is SMNVEV (reference sequence). This CDR3 is built from 13 residues. Trimming removed 5 bases from V and 5 bases from J, with 12 bases in between. CDR3 protein: CASSMTGGETQYF. Written as DNA, the CDR3 is TGTGCCAGCAGTATGACAGGCGGGGAGACCCAGTACTTC.

The rearrangement joins TRBV7-8 to TRBJ2-7, with D possibly being TRBD1 (6 bases). The CDR3 covers 13 residues. Trimming left V 3 bases short and J 2 bases short, with 8 bases between. Looked up from germline, CDR1 is SGHVS and CDR2 is FQNEAQ. The CDR3 region is CASSLDRAYEQYF. The CDR3 DNA reads as TGTGCCAGCAGCTTGGACAGAGCCTACGAGCAGTACTTC.

This sequence joins TRBV7-7 and TRBJ2-2, with 8 bases lining up with TRBD2. CDR1 and CDR2 (germline): SSHAT, FNYEAQ (reference sequence). After removal of 6 bases from V and 6 bases from J, the junction contained 3 bases not matched to a gene. This CDR3 comprises 13 residues. The CDR3 nucleotides read TGTGCCAGCAGTCTACTAGCGGCCGGGGAGCTGTTTTTT. This translates into CASSLLAAGELFF.

The chain has TRBV7-9 and TRBJ2-1; TRBD1 matches 7 bases. Losses at the gene ends were 5 bases for V and 6 bases for J; bases not matched to a gene: 10. CDR1 and CDR2 from the germline V gene are SEHNR and FQNEAQ (reference sequence). CDR3 length: 15 amino acids. CDR3 region: CASSPRGGGLNEQFF. The CDR3 DNA follows: TGTGCCAGCAGCCCTAGAGGGGGCGGTCTCAATGAGCAGTTCTTC.

The genes are TRBV12-5 and TRBJ1-1, with D maybe TRBD1 (6 bases). The ends were cut back, 4 bases at V and 2 bases at J, with 23 bases in the middle. CDR3 length: 18 residues. The germline V gene has CDR1 LGHNT and CDR2 FRNRAP. The CDR3 DNA sequence: TGTGCTAGTGGTTCCGTCACCCTCAGTCAAGGGGGTAACACTGAAGCTTTCTTT. Protein sequence: CASGSVTLSQGGNTEAFF. The whole variable domain, remainder taken from reference TRBV12-5 and TRBJ1-1, is DARVTQTPRHKVTEMGQEVTMRCQPILGHNTVFWYRQTMMQGLELLAYFRNRAPLDDSGMPKDRFSAEMPDATLATLKIQPSEPRDSAVYFCASGSVTLSQGGNTEAFFGQGTRLTVV.

This chain joins TRBV12-5 and TRBJ2-7; D is possibly TRBD1 (6 bases). CDR1 LGHNT and CDR2 FRNRAP come from the germline V gene. The germline V and J ends were trimmed by 0 bases and 5 bases, with 8 bases remaining between them. This CDR3 region has 13 residues. As DNA, the CDR3 is TGTGCTAGTGGTTTGGTACAGGGCCACGAGCAGTACTTC. It translates to CASGLVQGHEQYF.

Only a few counts were recorded for this clone. This chain uses TRBV7-3 with TRBJ2-1; 9 nucleotides agree with TRBD2. The CDR3 totals 16 residues. Germline CDR1 SGHTA, CDR2 FQGTGA. J lost 12 bases, V lost 6 bases, and 18 bases had no gene match. DNA for the CDR3: TGTGCCAGCAGTCCTACCAGTAGCGGGAGCAACAGCATGCAGTTCTTC. Translated: CASSPTSSGSNSMQFF.

V and J are TRBV13 and TRBJ2-7; TRBD2 aligns across 12 bases. CDR3 length equals 18 residues. The germline V gene has CDR1 PRHDT and CDR2 FYEKMQ (reference sequence). The V gene end was trimmed by 0 bases and the J gene end by 5 bases; junction bases not matched to a gene: 11. Here the CDR3 reads CASSLGGPSGRAGNEQYF. The CDR3 DNA reads TGTGCCAGCAGCTTAGGCGGGCCTAGCGGGAGGGCTGGGAACGAGCAGTACTTC.

The V gene is TRBV13, the J gene TRBJ2-3; D not certain. V shed 1 base and J shed 6 bases, with 8 bases lying between them. The CDR3 has 13 amino acids. Per germline, CDR1 PRHDT and CDR2 FYEKMQ (reference sequence). CDR3 loop: CASSLAAVDTQYF. In DNA, the CDR3 is TGTGCCAGCAGCTTAGCCGCAGTGGATACGCAGTATTTT.

The chain links TRBV4-2 to TRBJ1-1, with 9 nucleotides matching TRBD1. After removal of 4 bases from V and 0 bases from J, the junction contained 6 bases not matched to a gene. CDR1 is LGHNA and CDR2 is YNFKEQ in the germline V gene. The CDR3 is made up of 16 amino acids. The CDR3 sequence: CASSPYGQGMNTEAFF. CDR3 sequence (DNA): TGTGCCAGCAGCCCATACGGACAGGGGATGAACACTGAAGCTTTCTTT.

The V gene is TRBV14, the J gene TRBJ1-2, with a possible D match to TRBD1 (6 bases). Looked up from germline, CDR1 is SGHDN and CDR2 is FVKESK. The V end was cut by 4 bases, the J end by 8 bases, with 14 bases between. The CDR3 is 13 amino acids. CDR3 loop: CASSLWQGRGYTF. The CDR3 nucleotides are TGTGCCAGCAGCCTGTGGCAGGGGAGAGGCTACACCTTC. Supplemented by reference TRBV14 and TRBJ1-2, the full variable domain reads EAGVTQFPSHSVIEKGQTVTLRCDPISGHDNLYWYRRVMGKEIKFLLHFVKESKQDESGMPNNRFLAERTGGTYSTLKVQPAELEDSGVYFCASSLWQGRGYTFGSGTRLTVV.

The V and J genes are TRBV2 and TRBJ2-2, with 11 positions matching TRBD1. CDR3 size: 15 residues. CDR1 is SNHLY and CDR2 is FYNNEI in the germline V gene. With 4 bases clipped from V and 6 bases from J, the junction kept 4 bases outside the gene matches. The CDR3 region is CASSGDRGKSGELFF. The CDR3 region has the DNA TGTGCCAGCAGTGGGGACAGGGGGAAGTCCGGGGAGCTGTTTTTT.

The rearrangement joins TRBV7-9 to TRBJ2-2, with 7 bases matching TRBD1. The CDR3 runs 16 residues. Germline V gene lookup returns CDR1 SEHNR and CDR2 FQNEAQ (reference sequence). J lost 0 bases, V lost 4 bases, and 5 bases had no gene match. The CDR3 DNA sequence: TGTGCCAGCAGCTATAGACAGGGTTCGAACACCGGGGAGCTGTTTTTT. This translates into CASSYRQGSNTGELFF.

This chain uses TRBV19 with TRBJ1-2; 8 bases match TRBD1. V gave up 3 bases and J gave up 1 base; unmatched junction bases: 4. Per germline, CDR1 LNHDA and CDR2 SQIVND (reference sequence). This CDR3 has 15 residues. The CDR3 region has the DNA TGTGCCAGTAGTATGGGGACAGGTGATAACTATGGCTACACCTTC. Its translation is CASSMGTGDNYGYTF.

This chain connects TRBV27 to TRBJ1-6, with 7 bases matching TRBD1. The CDR3 runs 14 residues. The germline gives CDR1 MNHEY, CDR2 SMNVEV (reference sequence). Trimming took 3 bases from V and 7 from J; bases not matched to a gene: 3. CDR3 protein: CASSLRQGNSPLHF. As DNA, the CDR3 is TGTGCCAGCAGTTTGAGACAGGGCAATTCACCCCTCCACTTT.

This clone was detected only once. The chain has TRBV25-1 and TRBJ1-1, with 7 bases matching TRBD1. This CDR3 contains 15 residues. Germline V gene lookup returns CDR1 MGHDK and CDR2 SYGVNS. The V gene end was trimmed by 8 bases and the J gene end by 5 bases; junction bases not matched to a gene: 14. The CDR3 loop is CASSAHTGVGTEAFF. The CDR3 coding sequence is TGTGCCAGCTCAGCCCACACAGGGGTAGGAACTGAAGCTTTCTTT.

V gene TRBV4-1 combines with J gene TRBJ1-1, with 11 bases fitting TRBD1. J lost 1 base, V lost 4 bases, and 2 bases had no gene match. Germline lookup yields CDR1 MGHRA and CDR2 YSYEKL. This CDR3 comprises 15 residues. CDR3 nucleotide sequence: TGCGCCAGCAGCCCGGGGACAGGGGGGAACACTGAAGCTTTCTTT. The encoded protein is CASSPGTGGNTEAFF.

The CDR3 nucleotides are TGTGCCAGCAGCCTTCGGGAAACAGGGGGTCAGCCCCAGCATTTT. It yields the protein CASSLRETGGQPQHF. This sequence joins TRBV7-8 and TRBJ1-5, with 8 bases lining up with TRBD1. The CDR3 consists of 15 residues. Germline V gives CDR1 SGHVS, CDR2 FQNEAQ. The trim removed 5 bases at V and 6 bases at J, leaving 9 bases unmatched.

The gene calls are TRBV25-1 and TRBJ2-5; D may be TRBD1 (5 bases). V was clipped by 0 bases and J by 5 bases, with 19 bases between them. The germline gives CDR1 MGHDK, CDR2 SYGVNS. The CDR3 has 17 amino acids. CDR3 DNA: TGTGCCAGCAGTGAATATTCGGCAGGGTACGGTGGGGAGACCCAGTACTTC. This gives the protein CASSEYSAGYGGETQYF.

The rearrangement uses TRBV18 and TRBJ1-2; perhaps TRBD1 as D (5 bases). CDR3 length: 15 residues. CDR1 and CDR2 from the germline V gene are KGHSH and LQKENI. V dropped 2 bases and J dropped 8 bases, with 18 bases sitting between them. The CDR3 region is CASSPGLGDRGGYTF. CDR3 nucleotides: TGTGCCAGCTCACCAGGATTAGGCGACAGAGGAGGCTACACCTTC.

The rearrangement joins TRBV11-3 to TRBJ2-7; 9 bases match TRBD2. CDR1 and CDR2 (germline): SGHNT, YENEEA. This CDR3 has 17 amino acids. V trimming: 4 bases; J trimming: 3 bases; junction bases outside the gene matches: 13. DNA of the CDR3: TGTGCCAGCAGCTCCCGAGGACGGACTAGCGCCGACTACGAGCAGTACTTC. This codes for CASSSRGRTSADYEQYF.

The V and J genes are TRBV6-1 and TRBJ2-7, with TRBD2 matching over 8 bases. Per the germline V gene, CDR1 is MNHNS and CDR2 is SASEGT. V was clipped by 1 base and J by 2 bases; unmatched bases: 1. This CDR3 is built from 14 residues. CDR3 DNA: TGTGCCAGCAGTGAAGTAGCGGGGACCTACGAGCAGTACTTC. This translates into CASSEVAGTYEQYF.

This clone was detected once. The chain employs TRBV19 and TRBJ2-7; 13 bases match TRBD2. The CDR3 runs 17 residues. CDR1 and CDR2 (germline): LNHDA, SQIVND (reference sequence). V lost 1 base and J lost 0; bases outside the gene matches: 3. The CDR3 coding sequence is TGTGCCAGTAGTATAGTAAGGACTAGCGGGAGCTCCTACGAGCAGTACTTC. It encodes CASSIVRTSGSSYEQYF.

V usage is TRBV7-9 and J usage is TRBJ1-1, with 9 bases that match TRBD1. The germline gives CDR1 SEHNR, CDR2 FQNEAQ (reference sequence). This CDR3 has 19 residues. Losses at the gene ends were 7 bases for V and 0 bases for J; bases not matched to a gene: 18. CDR3 amino acids: CASNRGRVMQRGMNTEAFF. For the CDR3, the DNA is TGTGCCAGCAACAGGGGGCGGGTAATGCAGCGTGGTATGAACACTGAAGCTTTCTTT.